The clone carrying this TCR beta chain is medium-sized. What it binds is not known. As for time point: sample taken at primary tumor resection. Unsorted tumor, nontumor lung tissue or cryopreserved PBMC supplied the whole RNA. The data originate from a study of spatial heterogeneity in lung cancer. Study-level results: Expanded tumor TCRs that were ubiquitous appeared in blood more at resection than follow-up.

The presence of a unique molecular identifier marked each TCR cDNA molecule. A single record per CDR3 protein comes from TCRdb applying MiXCR to the 5' RACE reads. This sample has more than 3,500 distinct CDR3 sequences, with approximately 8.9% found just once. J was trimmed by 2 bases and V by 1 base; bases with no gene match: 2. Germline V lookup: CDR1 SNHLY, CDR2 FYNNEI. There are 14 residues in the CDR3. The receptor comes from a female donor with early-stage non-small cell lung cancer. The J gene is TRBJ2-7, the V gene TRBV2; TRBD1 matches at 7 bases. This sample comprised PBMCs, obtained at surgery. The CDR3 coding sequence is TGTGCCAGCAGTGAAGGTGGGACAGCCTACGAGCAGTACTTC. It specifies CASSEGGTAYEQYF.